In its sample, the clone carrying this T cell receptor beta chain was seen a few times. Its target is unknown. This sample was included in a study of metastatic and nonmetastatic thyroid tumors. Study in general: The authors compared repertoires across blood and tumor or nodule tissue from malignant and benign thyroid patients. Study observations and caveats: The reported finding was significantly higher TCR beta diversity in malignant thyroid tumors relative to benign nodules, in blood and tumor.

Authors' processing steps: Built for papillary thyroid cancer, a distant-metastasis classifier drew on CDR3 differences across clinicopathological groups. TCRdb recomputed clones from the PCR reads via MiXCR. What appears here as the V and J calls and clone size reflects TCRdb's work, not the paper's. Of tens of thousands of clones in the sample, about 20% were seen once. There were no patients who had received any treatment before thyroid surgery. After removal of 0 bases from V and 3 bases from J, the junction contained 6 bases not matched to a gene. This CDR3 comprises 15 residues. Germline assignment: CDR1 SGHRS and CDR2 YFSETQ.

V is TRBV5-1 and J is TRBJ2-7; 7 bases match TRBD2. The source material was adjacent normal tissue. The clonotype comes from a female donor with papillary thyroid cancer or a benign thyroid nodule (not recorded which). Some clones in this sample may be carry-over from other donors' samples. The CDR3 nucleotides are TGCGCCAGCAGCTTGGAATCCGGGGGGTTCTACGAGCAGTACTTC. Amino acid sequence: CASSLESGGFYEQYF.